This is a list of T cell receptor beta chains from one sample in a study of cytotoxic CD8 clonotypes in ibrutinib-treated CLL. Generated by immunoSEQ multiplex PCR, the TCRdb table keeps only in-frame clones and is missing some. The table shows 250,000 to 350,000 clones, with about 72% occurring only once. The input for sequencing was PBMCs, taken at disease progression, from a patient treated with ibrutinib. Receptor source: a human donor with chronic lymphocytic leukemia. Each CDR3 is given with its conserved first and last residue. Each record gives: V gene, clone size, D gene, J gene, CDR3 DNA, CDR3 protein. A D gene is named only where the DNA matches it firmly. Part of the rows lack a size; the others show once, few, many or a class for expanded clones.

v_call: TRBV29-1; clone_size: .; d_call: .; j_call: TRBJ1-2; cdr3_nt: TGCAGCGTTGGTGAGGGGGGCGGATATGGCTACACCTTC; cdr3_aa: CSVGEGGGYGYTF
v_call: TRBV7-8; clone_size: few; d_call: .; j_call: TRBJ2-2; cdr3_nt: TGTGCCAGCAGCCAACCGGGATCGTACCGGGAGCTGTTTTTT; cdr3_aa: CASSQPGSYRELFF
v_call: TRBV7-3; clone_size: .; d_call: TRBD1; j_call: TRBJ2-1; cdr3_nt: TGTGCCAGCAGCTTAAACGGCGGGACAGGGGGCTACTATGAGCAGTTCTTC; cdr3_aa: CASSLNGGTGGYYEQFF
v_call: TRBV20-1; clone_size: .; d_call: .; j_call: TRBJ2-1; cdr3_nt: TGCAGTGCAACTCAGTACAATGAGCAGTTCTTC; cdr3_aa: CSATQYNEQFF
v_call: TRBV5-1; clone_size: .; d_call: .; j_call: TRBJ2-5; cdr3_nt: TGCGCCAGCAGCTTGGGGGGGTTTGAAGAGACCCAGTACTTC; cdr3_aa: CASSLGGFEETQYF
v_call: TRBV15; clone_size: .; d_call: .; j_call: TRBJ1-2; cdr3_nt: TGTGCCACCAGCAGAGCGGGAGGGCTTAACTATGGCTACACCTTC; cdr3_aa: CATSRAGGLNYGYTF
v_call: TRBV4-1; clone_size: .; d_call: .; j_call: TRBJ1-2; cdr3_nt: TGCGCCAGCAGCCAAGTTGGGGGTGATCCCTTAACTGGCTATGGCTACACCTTC; cdr3_aa: CASSQVGGDPLTGYGYTF
v_call: TRBV7-2; clone_size: .; d_call: TRBD1; j_call: TRBJ1-1; cdr3_nt: TGTGCCAGCAGCCTCGGACAGGGGAGCACTGAAGCTTTCTTT; cdr3_aa: CASSLGQGSTEAFF
v_call: TRBV5-4; clone_size: .; d_call: .; j_call: TRBJ2-2; cdr3_nt: TGTGCCAGCAGCTTGATGGCCAGTGGCGGGGAGCTGTTTTTT; cdr3_aa: CASSLMASGGELFF
v_call: TRBV7-8; clone_size: .; d_call: .; j_call: TRBJ1-1; cdr3_nt: TGTGCCAGCAGCTTAGCCGTAGACATGAACACTGAAGCTTTCTTT; cdr3_aa: CASSLAVDMNTEAFF
v_call: TRBV28; clone_size: few; d_call: .; j_call: TRBJ1-5; cdr3_nt: TGTGCCAGCAACAGGGAGTCCGATCAGCCCCAGCATTTT; cdr3_aa: CASNRESDQPQHF
v_call: TRBV6-5; clone_size: .; d_call: .; j_call: TRBJ1-1; cdr3_nt: TGTGCCAGCAGTAGCCGACAGAACACTGAAGCTTTCTTT; cdr3_aa: CASSSRQNTEAFF
v_call: TRBV10-3; clone_size: .; d_call: TRBD1; j_call: TRBJ1-1; cdr3_nt: TGTGCCAAGACAGGGTCTGACACTGAAGCTTTCTTT; cdr3_aa: CAKTGSDTEAFF
v_call: TRBV25-1; clone_size: .; d_call: .; j_call: TRBJ1-2; cdr3_nt: TGTGCCAGCAGTGAATCCCTTCCGGGGGCAAATTATGGCTACACCTTC; cdr3_aa: CASSESLPGANYGYTF
v_call: TRBV14; clone_size: .; d_call: TRBD2; j_call: TRBJ2-3; cdr3_nt: TGTGCCAGCAGCCAAGCCTGGACTAGCGGGCTAGATACGCAGTATTTT; cdr3_aa: CASSQAWTSGLDTQYF
v_call: TRBV27; clone_size: .; d_call: .; j_call: TRBJ1-1; cdr3_nt: TGTGCCAGCAGGTCGACAGTTCTGAACACTGAAGCTTTCTTT; cdr3_aa: CASRSTVLNTEAFF
v_call: TRBV11-2; clone_size: .; d_call: TRBD1; j_call: TRBJ2-3; cdr3_nt: TGTGCCAGCAGCCGGGACAGAACAGATACGCAGTATTTT; cdr3_aa: CASSRDRTDTQYF
v_call: TRBV2; clone_size: .; d_call: .; j_call: TRBJ2-1; cdr3_nt: TGTGCCAGCAGTGTAATCCGACCGGGGCAGTCCGACAATGAGCAGTTCTTC; cdr3_aa: CASSVIRPGQSDNEQFF
v_call: TRBV2; clone_size: .; d_call: TRBD1; j_call: TRBJ1-5; cdr3_nt: TGTGCCAGCAGTGTACAGGGGGATAGCAATCAGCCCCAGCATTTT; cdr3_aa: CASSVQGDSNQPQHF
v_call: TRBV5-5; clone_size: .; d_call: TRBD1; j_call: TRBJ2-5; cdr3_nt: TGTGCCAGCAGCCTGGGGACAGGGTCTGGGGAGACCCAGTACTTC; cdr3_aa: CASSLGTGSGETQYF
v_call: TRBV21-1; clone_size: .; d_call: .; j_call: TRBJ2-7; cdr3_nt: TGTGCCAGCAGCAAATTTGGGTGGTCGTCGGGGGTAACCTACGAGCAGTACTTC; cdr3_aa: CASSKFGWSSGVTYEQYF
v_call: TRBV7-8; clone_size: .; d_call: TRBD2; j_call: TRBJ2-7; cdr3_nt: TGTGCCAGCACCAGGACTAGCGGGTCCTCCTACGAGCAGTACTTC; cdr3_aa: CASTRTSGSSYEQYF
v_call: TRBV27; clone_size: .; d_call: TRBD1; j_call: TRBJ1-3; cdr3_nt: TGTGCCAGCAGTTTGCGTAGGGGGCCTGGAAACACCATATATTTT; cdr3_aa: CASSLRRGPGNTIYF
v_call: TRBV7-6; clone_size: .; d_call: .; j_call: TRBJ2-6; cdr3_nt: TGTGCCAGCAGCCCCAGTACCGGGGCCAACGTCCTGACTTTC; cdr3_aa: CASSPSTGANVLTF
v_call: TRBV27; clone_size: few; d_call: .; j_call: TRBJ1-2; cdr3_nt: TGTGCCAGCAGCCCCTTCGCGGGGACTAACTATGGCTACACCTTC; cdr3_aa: CASSPFAGTNYGYTF
v_call: TRBV11-2; clone_size: .; d_call: .; j_call: TRBJ1-2; cdr3_nt: TGTGCCAGCAGCTTTTCGGGAGAGTATGGCTACACCTTC; cdr3_aa: CASSFSGEYGYTF
v_call: TRBV6-1; clone_size: .; d_call: TRBD1; j_call: TRBJ1-1; cdr3_nt: TGTGCCAGCGAAAGGGACAGGGGCGCTGAAGCTTTCTTT; cdr3_aa: CASERDRGAEAFF
v_call: TRBV9; clone_size: once; d_call: TRBD2; j_call: TRBJ2-3; cdr3_nt: TGTGCCAGCAGCGTAGGAGCGGGAGGGCCAGATACGCAGTATTTT; cdr3_aa: CASSVGAGGPDTQYF
v_call: TRBV4-1; clone_size: few; d_call: .; j_call: TRBJ1-5; cdr3_nt: TGCGCCAGCAGCCAAAACAGGTTTCAGCCCCAGCATTTT; cdr3_aa: CASSQNRFQPQHF
v_call: TRBV10-3; clone_size: few; d_call: .; j_call: TRBJ1-5; cdr3_nt: TGTGCCATCAGTGAAAGACAGACAGATCAGCCCCAGCATTTT; cdr3_aa: CAISERQTDQPQHF
v_call: TRBV15; clone_size: few; d_call: .; j_call: TRBJ1-2; cdr3_nt: TGTGCCACCAGCAGAGATGAATATGGCTACACCTTC; cdr3_aa: CATSRDEYGYTF
v_call: TRBV19; clone_size: .; d_call: TRBD1; j_call: TRBJ2-7; cdr3_nt: TGTGCCAGTAGTTCAGGGACAGGGGTCGATGAGCAGTACTTC; cdr3_aa: CASSSGTGVDEQYF
v_call: TRBV28; clone_size: .; d_call: .; j_call: TRBJ2-7; cdr3_nt: TGTGCCAGCAGTTTTTCAATTCGGGGAAATTCCTACGAGCAGTACTTC; cdr3_aa: CASSFSIRGNSYEQYF
v_call: TRBV20-1; clone_size: .; d_call: .; j_call: TRBJ2-7; cdr3_nt: TGCAGTTCAACGAGCTCCTACGAGCAGTACTTC; cdr3_aa: CSSTSSYEQYF
v_call: TRBV25-1; clone_size: .; d_call: .; j_call: TRBJ2-1; cdr3_nt: TGTGCCAGCAGTCTGTTAGCGAGTTCTCGCAATGAGCAGTTCTTC; cdr3_aa: CASSLLASSRNEQFF
v_call: TRBV5-8; clone_size: .; d_call: .; j_call: TRBJ2-7; cdr3_nt: TGTGCCAGCAGCTTGCTGGGAAGCCATACATACGAGCAGTACTTC; cdr3_aa: CASSLLGSHTYEQYF
v_call: TRBV5-1; clone_size: once; d_call: .; j_call: TRBJ2-7; cdr3_nt: TGCGCCAGCAGCTTCGACAGTCTCTACGAGCAGTACTTC; cdr3_aa: CASSFDSLYEQYF
v_call: TRBV2; clone_size: .; d_call: .; j_call: TRBJ2-7; cdr3_nt: TGTGCCAGCAGTCCCGGGACACGCGGGTCCGGGCAGTACTTC; cdr3_aa: CASSPGTRGSGQYF
v_call: TRBV28; clone_size: .; d_call: .; j_call: TRBJ2-4; cdr3_nt: TGTGCCAGCAGTCTCTTCTCACGGATTCAGTACTTC; cdr3_aa: CASSLFSRIQYF
v_call: TRBV28; clone_size: once; d_call: .; j_call: TRBJ2-2; cdr3_nt: TGTGCCAGCAGCCTGTACGATCCCGGGGAGCTGTTTTTT; cdr3_aa: CASSLYDPGELFF
v_call: TRBV20-1; clone_size: .; d_call: .; j_call: TRBJ1-2; cdr3_nt: TGCAGTGCTAGGGGATATGGCTACACCTTC; cdr3_aa: CSARGYGYTF
v_call: TRBV2; clone_size: .; d_call: TRBD2; j_call: TRBJ2-1; cdr3_nt: TGTGCCAGCAGGTCCCTAGCGGGGGGGCTGGGTGAGCAGTTCTTC; cdr3_aa: CASRSLAGGLGEQFF
v_call: TRBV5-1; clone_size: .; d_call: .; j_call: TRBJ2-3; cdr3_nt: TGCGCCAGCAGCTTGTCCGTCCCTAGCACAGATACGCAGTATTTT; cdr3_aa: CASSLSVPSTDTQYF
v_call: TRBV6-5; clone_size: few; d_call: TRBD1; j_call: TRBJ1-1; cdr3_nt: TGTGCCAGCAGACGGGACAGGGGTGAGGGTGAAGCTTTCTTT; cdr3_aa: CASRRDRGEGEAFF
v_call: TRBV6-6; clone_size: .; d_call: .; j_call: TRBJ1-2; cdr3_nt: TGTGCCAGCAGCCAAGGACAGAACTATGGCTACACCTTC; cdr3_aa: CASSQGQNYGYTF
v_call: TRBV28; clone_size: .; d_call: .; j_call: TRBJ2-7; cdr3_nt: TGTGCCAGCACCCGGGAAAGCTCCTACGAGCAGTACTTC; cdr3_aa: CASTRESSYEQYF
v_call: TRBV7-2; clone_size: .; d_call: TRBD2; j_call: TRBJ2-3; cdr3_nt: TGTGCCAGCAGCTTATCCAGCGGGGGAGACCTTAGCACAGATACGCAGTATTTT; cdr3_aa: CASSLSSGGDLSTDTQYF
v_call: TRBV6-1; clone_size: few; d_call: TRBD2; j_call: TRBJ2-7; cdr3_nt: TGTGCCAGCAGTGGGGGACGGGGGGCCTACGAGCAGTACTTC; cdr3_aa: CASSGGRGAYEQYF
v_call: TRBV4-1; clone_size: .; d_call: .; j_call: TRBJ1-5; cdr3_nt: TGCGCCAGCAGCCAAGAAGGACGGGATCAGCCCCAGCATTTT; cdr3_aa: CASSQEGRDQPQHF
v_call: TRBV29-1; clone_size: few; d_call: .; j_call: TRBJ1-1; cdr3_nt: TGCAGCGTCGCTGGACGGCTGAACACTGAAGCTTTCTTT; cdr3_aa: CSVAGRLNTEAFF
v_call: TRBV7-9; clone_size: .; d_call: TRBD1; j_call: TRBJ2-3; cdr3_nt: TGTGCCAGCAGCCTGGGACAGGGGAAAGGCACAGATACGCAGTATTTT; cdr3_aa: CASSLGQGKGTDTQYF
v_call: TRBV5-8; clone_size: .; d_call: .; j_call: TRBJ2-7; cdr3_nt: TGTGCCAGCAGCTTGGGACAGTCTTTCTACGAGCAGTACTTC; cdr3_aa: CASSLGQSFYEQYF
v_call: TRBV9; clone_size: .; d_call: .; j_call: TRBJ1-1; cdr3_nt: TGTGCCAGCAGCGTAGGGCTAGGGGGCACTGAAGCTTTCTTT; cdr3_aa: CASSVGLGGTEAFF
v_call: TRBV18; clone_size: few; d_call: .; j_call: TRBJ2-7; cdr3_nt: TGTGCCAGCTCACCGGGCCCAAGGGACGAGCAGTACTTC; cdr3_aa: CASSPGPRDEQYF